This TCR beta chain is drawn from a study of T-cell memory formation after mild COVID-19. In its sample, this clonotype was seen many times. TCRdb reanalysed the 5' RACE reads using MiXCR and keeps one entry per CDR3 protein. The table shows about 350,000 distinct CDR3 sequences, with 13% to 15% occurring only once. CDR1 SGHTA and CDR2 FQGTGA come from the germline V gene. This CDR3 comprises 14 residues. Trimming cost V 5 bases and J 6 bases, with 14 bases left between them. The sequence was obtained from a man aged 18 to 30 who had mild COVID-19 (a few samples of this study predate the infection). Cell type and time point are not known. The sequenced sample consisted of PBMCs or a T cell subset sorted from them (not recorded which). The V call is TRBV7-3, the J call TRBJ2-1; D may be TRBD1 (5 bases). The CDR3: CASSPYPTANEQFF. Written as DNA, the CDR3 is TGTGCCAGCAGCCCATACCCGACAGCCAATGAGCAGTTCTTC.